Listed below are T cell receptor beta chains from one sample, sequenced in a study of siplizumab effects on memory and regulatory T cells. Clones were read by immunoSEQ multiplex PCR, and TCRdb kept only the in-frame ones, dropping some. The sample holds tens of thousands of clones; around 98% are singletons and the top ten take approximately 1.1%. Sequenced: naive CD8+ T cells sorted from blood. The receptors originated from a human donor in good health. Both conserved end residues are part of each CDR3. A D gene is named only where the DNA matches it firmly. Expanded clones get a size class; other rows say once, few or many, or leave the size out.

D: .; size: .; V: TRBV19; J: TRBJ2-1; CDR3: CASMRASYNEQFF; DNA: TGTGCCAGTATGCGGGCTTCCTACAATGAGCAGTTCTTC
D: .; size: .; V: TRBV7-9; J: TRBJ2-7; CDR3: CASSSPGGYEQYF; DNA: TGTGCCAGCAGCTCCCCTGGAGGCTACGAGCAGTACTTC
D: TRBD1; size: .; V: TRBV5-1; J: TRBJ2-5; CDR3: CASSPGQGVGETQYF; DNA: TGCGCCAGCAGCCCCGGACAGGGGGTCGGGGAGACCCAGTACTTC
D: TRBD2; size: .; V: TRBV7-9; J: TRBJ2-7; CDR3: CASSVRLAGVSYEQYF; DNA: TGTGCCAGCAGCGTCAGACTAGCGGGAGTGTCCTACGAGCAGTACTTC
D: .; size: .; V: TRBV6-5; J: TRBJ2-2; CDR3: CASSRDGYTGELFF; DNA: TGTGCCAGCAGTCGGGACGGCTACACCGGGGAGCTGTTTTTT
D: TRBD2; size: .; V: TRBV7-6; J: TRBJ2-3; CDR3: CASSSSGRGVTDTQYF; DNA: TGTGCCAGCAGCTCTAGCGGGAGAGGGGTCACAGATACGCAGTATTTT
D: TRBD2; size: .; V: TRBV5-1; J: TRBJ2-2; CDR3: CASSYSGGTGELFF; DNA: TGCGCCAGCAGCTACAGCGGGGGGACCGGGGAGCTGTTTTTT
D: TRBD2; size: .; V: TRBV4-1; J: TRBJ2-5; CDR3: CASSPGTSGEETQYF; DNA: TGCGCCAGCAGCCCCGGGACTAGCGGGGAAGAGACCCAGTACTTC
D: .; size: once; V: TRBV4-3; J: TRBJ1-2; CDR3: CASSQKGMTGYGYTF; DNA: TGCGCCAGCAGCCAAAAAGGGATGACAGGCTATGGCTACACCTTC
D: .; size: .; V: TRBV19; J: TRBJ2-3; CDR3: CASSPGTSHTDTQYF; DNA: TGTGCCAGTAGTCCCGGGACTTCGCACACAGATACGCAGTATTTT
D: .; size: .; V: TRBV7-2; J: TRBJ1-5; CDR3: CASSLDQGLIQPQHF; DNA: TGTGCCAGCAGCTTAGATCAGGGGCTCATTCAGCCCCAGCATTTT
D: TRBD2; size: .; V: TRBV7-9; J: TRBJ2-3; CDR3: CASSLGTSGSRGTDTQYF; DNA: TGTGCCAGCAGCTTAGGGACTAGCGGGAGTCGTGGGACAGATACGCAGTATTTT
D: TRBD1; size: .; V: TRBV6-1; J: TRBJ2-5; CDR3: CASSVGGGETQYF; DNA: TGTGCCAGCAGTGTAGGGGGCGGAGAGACCCAGTACTTC